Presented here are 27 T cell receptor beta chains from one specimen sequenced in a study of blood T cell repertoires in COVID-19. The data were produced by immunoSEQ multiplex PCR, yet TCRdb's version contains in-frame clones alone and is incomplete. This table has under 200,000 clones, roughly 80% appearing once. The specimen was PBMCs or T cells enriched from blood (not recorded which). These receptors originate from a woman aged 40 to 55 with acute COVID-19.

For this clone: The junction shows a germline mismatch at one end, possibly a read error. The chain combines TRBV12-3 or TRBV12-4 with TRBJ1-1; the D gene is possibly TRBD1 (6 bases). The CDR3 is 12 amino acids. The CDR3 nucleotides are TGTGCCAGCAGTTTCGGCATAGGGGGAAAGATCTTT. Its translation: CASSFGIGGKIF.

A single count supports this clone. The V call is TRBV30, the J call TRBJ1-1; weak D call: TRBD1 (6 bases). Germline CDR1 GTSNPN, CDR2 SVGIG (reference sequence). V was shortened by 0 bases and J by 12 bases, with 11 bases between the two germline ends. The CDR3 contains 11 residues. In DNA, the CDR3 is TGTGCCTGGAGTGTGCCCAGGGGAACTTTCTTT. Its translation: CAWSVPRGTFF.

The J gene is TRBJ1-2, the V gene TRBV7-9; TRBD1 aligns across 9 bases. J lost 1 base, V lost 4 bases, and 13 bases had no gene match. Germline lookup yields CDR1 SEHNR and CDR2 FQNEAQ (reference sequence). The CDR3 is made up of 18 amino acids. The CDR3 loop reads CASSSPGQGRRLNYGYTF. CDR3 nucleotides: TGTGCCAGCAGCTCCCCGGGACAGGGCCGTCGTCTTAACTATGGCTACACCTTC.

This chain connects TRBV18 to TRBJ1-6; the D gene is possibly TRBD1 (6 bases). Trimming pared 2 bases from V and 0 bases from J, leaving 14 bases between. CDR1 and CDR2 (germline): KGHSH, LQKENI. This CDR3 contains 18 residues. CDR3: CASSPSNTGSSYNSPLHF. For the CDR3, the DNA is TGTGCCAGCTCACCAAGCAATACAGGGAGCTCCTATAATTCACCCCTCCACTTT.

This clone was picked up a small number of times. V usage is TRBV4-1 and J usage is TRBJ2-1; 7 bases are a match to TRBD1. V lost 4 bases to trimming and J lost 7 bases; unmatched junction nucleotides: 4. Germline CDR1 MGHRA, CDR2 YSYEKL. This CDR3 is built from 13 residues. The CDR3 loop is CASSPSRGNEQFF. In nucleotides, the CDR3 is TGCGCCAGCAGCCCGTCCAGGGGGAATGAGCAGTTCTTC.

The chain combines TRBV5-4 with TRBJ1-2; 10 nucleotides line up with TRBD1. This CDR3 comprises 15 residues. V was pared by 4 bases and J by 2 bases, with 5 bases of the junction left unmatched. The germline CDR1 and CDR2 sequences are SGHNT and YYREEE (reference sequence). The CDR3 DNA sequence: TGTGCCAGCAGCGATAGACAGGGGGCAAACTATGGCTACACCTTC. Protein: CASSDRQGANYGYTF.

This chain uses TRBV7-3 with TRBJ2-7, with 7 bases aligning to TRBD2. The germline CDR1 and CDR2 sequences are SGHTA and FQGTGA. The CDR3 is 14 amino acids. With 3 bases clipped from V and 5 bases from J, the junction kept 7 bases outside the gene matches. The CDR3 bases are TGTGCCAGCAGCTTCGGGGGGAAGGGGAACGAGCAGTACTTC. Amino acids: CASSFGGKGNEQYF.

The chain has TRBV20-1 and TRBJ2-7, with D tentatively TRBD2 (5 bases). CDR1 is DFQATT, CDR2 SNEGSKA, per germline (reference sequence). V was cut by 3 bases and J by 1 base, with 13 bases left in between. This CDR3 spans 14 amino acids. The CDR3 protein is CSASSRTDSYEQYF. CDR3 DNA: TGCAGTGCTAGTAGTCGGACTGATTCCTACGAGCAGTACTTC.

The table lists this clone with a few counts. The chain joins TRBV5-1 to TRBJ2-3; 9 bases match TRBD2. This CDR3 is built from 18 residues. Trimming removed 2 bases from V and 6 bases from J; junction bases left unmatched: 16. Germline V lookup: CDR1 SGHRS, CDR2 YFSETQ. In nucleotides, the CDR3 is TGCGCCAGCAGCTTCCCCGGGACCTCAACCGGGACTAGCGATACGCAGTATTTT. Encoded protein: CASSFPGTSTGTSDTQYF.

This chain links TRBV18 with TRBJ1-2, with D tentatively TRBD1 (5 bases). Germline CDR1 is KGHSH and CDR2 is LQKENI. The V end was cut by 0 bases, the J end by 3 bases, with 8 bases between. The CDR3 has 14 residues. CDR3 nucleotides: TGTGCCAGCTCACCACCGTCGGGGGACTATGGCTACACCTTC. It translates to CASSPPSGDYGYTF. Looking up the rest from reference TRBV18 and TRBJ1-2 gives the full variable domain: NAGVMQNPRHLVRRRGQEARLRCSPMKGHSHVYWYRQLPEEGLKFMVYLQKENIIDESGMPKERFSAEFPKEGPSILRIQQVVRGDSAAYFCASSPPSGDYGYTFGSGTRLTVV.

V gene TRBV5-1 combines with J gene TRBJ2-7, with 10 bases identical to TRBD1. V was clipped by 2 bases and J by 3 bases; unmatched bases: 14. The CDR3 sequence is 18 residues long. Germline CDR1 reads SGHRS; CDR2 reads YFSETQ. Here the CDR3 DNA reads TGCGCCAGCAGCTTCGGGACAGGGGTAGAAGAATGGGTCTACGAGCAGTACTTC. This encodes CASSFGTGVEEWVYEQYF. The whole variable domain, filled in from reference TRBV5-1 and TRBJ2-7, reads KAGVTQTPRYLIKTRGQQVTLSCSPISGHRSVSWYQQTPGQGLQFLFEYFSETQRNKGNFPGRFSGRQFSNSRSEMNVSTLELGDSALYLCASSFGTGVEEWVYEQYFGPGTRLTVT.

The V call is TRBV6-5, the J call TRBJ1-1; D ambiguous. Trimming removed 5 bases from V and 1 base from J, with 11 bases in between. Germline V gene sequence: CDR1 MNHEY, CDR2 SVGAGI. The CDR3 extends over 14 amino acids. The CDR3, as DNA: TGTGCCAGCAGTCCCCGTGAGCCGAACACTGAAGCTTTCTTT. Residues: CASSPREPNTEAFF.

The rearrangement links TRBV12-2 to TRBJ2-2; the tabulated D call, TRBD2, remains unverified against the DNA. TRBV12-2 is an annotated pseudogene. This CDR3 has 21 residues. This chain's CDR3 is CASRLRMGTSGRSRVPGELFF. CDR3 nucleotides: TGTGCAAGTCGCTTAAGAATGGGGACTAGCGGGAGATCACGTGTGCCCGGGGAGCTGTTTTTT.

The CDR3 reads CASSQLRSAGELFF. Here the CDR3 DNA reads TGTGCCAGCAGCCAACTTAGAAGTGCCGGGGAGCTGTTTTTT. The V call is TRBV3-1 (or the pseudogene TRBV3-2), the J call TRBJ2-2; D gene uncertain. The V and J ends lost 2 bases and 6 bases respectively, with 10 bases between them. Germline V lookup: CDR1 LGHDT, CDR2 YNNKEL (reference sequence). CDR3 size: 14 residues.

The CDR3 DNA reads as TGTGCCAGCAGCCAAAGGACAGGGCGGGGCTCACCCCTCCACTTT. This gives the protein CASSQRTGRGSPLHF. The chain has TRBV2 and TRBJ1-6; 8 positions agree with TRBD1. The V gene's germline CDR1 is SNHLY and CDR2 FYNNEI. Trimming removed 6 bases from V and 10 bases from J; junction bases left unmatched: 11. There are 15 residues in the CDR3.

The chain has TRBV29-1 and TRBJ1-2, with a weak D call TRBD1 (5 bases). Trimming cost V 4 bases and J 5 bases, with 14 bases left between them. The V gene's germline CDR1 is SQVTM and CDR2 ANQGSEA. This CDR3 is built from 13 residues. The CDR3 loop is CSVALTRGYGYTF. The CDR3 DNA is TGCAGCGTTGCCCTCACCCGGGGGTATGGCTACACCTTC. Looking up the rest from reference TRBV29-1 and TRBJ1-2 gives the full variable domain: SAVISQKPSRDICQRGTSLTIQCQVDSQVTMMFWYRQQPGQSLTLIATANQGSEATYESGFVIDKFPISRPNLTFSTLTVSNMSPEDSSIYLCSVALTRGYGYTFGSGTRLTVV.

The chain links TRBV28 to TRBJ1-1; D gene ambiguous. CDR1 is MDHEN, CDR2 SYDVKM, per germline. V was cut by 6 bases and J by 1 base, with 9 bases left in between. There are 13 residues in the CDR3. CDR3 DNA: TGTGCCAGCAGACTAAAGACGAACACTGAAGCTTTCTTT. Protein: CASRLKTNTEAFF.

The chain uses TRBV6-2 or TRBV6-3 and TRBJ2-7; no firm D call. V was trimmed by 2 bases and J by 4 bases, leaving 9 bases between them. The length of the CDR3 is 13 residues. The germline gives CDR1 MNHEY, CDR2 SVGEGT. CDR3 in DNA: TGTGCCAGCAGTTACGATCGGGTTTACGAGCAGTACTTC. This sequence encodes CASSYDRVYEQYF.

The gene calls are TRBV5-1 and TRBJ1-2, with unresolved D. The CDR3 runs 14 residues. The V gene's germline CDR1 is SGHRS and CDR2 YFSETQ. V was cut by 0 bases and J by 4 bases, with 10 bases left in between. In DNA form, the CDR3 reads TGCGCCAGCAGCTTGGCGACGGACTTCTATGGCTACACCTTC. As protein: CASSLATDFYGYTF.

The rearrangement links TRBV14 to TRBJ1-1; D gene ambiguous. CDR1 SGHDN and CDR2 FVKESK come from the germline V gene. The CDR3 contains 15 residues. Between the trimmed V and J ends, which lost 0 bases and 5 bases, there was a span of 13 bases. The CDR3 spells CASSQDPLWETEAFF. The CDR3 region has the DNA TGTGCCAGCAGCCAAGACCCTCTTTGGGAGACTGAAGCTTTCTTT.

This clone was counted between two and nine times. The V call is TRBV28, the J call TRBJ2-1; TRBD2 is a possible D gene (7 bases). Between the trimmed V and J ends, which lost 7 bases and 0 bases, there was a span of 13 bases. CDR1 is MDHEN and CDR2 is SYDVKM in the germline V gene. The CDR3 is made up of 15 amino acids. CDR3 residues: CASTRGGASYNEQFF. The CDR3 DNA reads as TGTGCCAGCACCCGTGGGGGGGCCTCCTACAATGAGCAGTTCTTC.

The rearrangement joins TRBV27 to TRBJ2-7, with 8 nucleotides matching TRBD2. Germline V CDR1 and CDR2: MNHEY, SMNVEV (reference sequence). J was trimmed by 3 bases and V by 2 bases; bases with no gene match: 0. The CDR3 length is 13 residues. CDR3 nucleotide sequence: TGTGCCAGCAGTTTAACTAGCGGCTACGAGCAGTACGTC. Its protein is CASSLTSGYEQYV.

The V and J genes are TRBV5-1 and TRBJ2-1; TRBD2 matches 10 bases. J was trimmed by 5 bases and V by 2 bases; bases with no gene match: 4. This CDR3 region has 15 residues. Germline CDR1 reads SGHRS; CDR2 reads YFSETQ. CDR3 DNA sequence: TGCGCCAGCAGCTTTACTAGCGGGGTTCACAATGAGCAGTTCTTC. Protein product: CASSFTSGVHNEQFF.

DNA for the CDR3: TGTGCCAGCAGCCCGACACGGCTCCGGGAACCCAGCTACGAGCAGTACGTC. It encodes CASSPTRLREPSYEQYV. The chain joins TRBV28 to TRBJ2-7; weak D call: TRBD2 (5 bases). Per germline, CDR1 MDHEN and CDR2 SYDVKM. V was shortened by 6 bases and J by 3 bases, with 24 bases between the two germline ends. The CDR3 has 17 amino acids.

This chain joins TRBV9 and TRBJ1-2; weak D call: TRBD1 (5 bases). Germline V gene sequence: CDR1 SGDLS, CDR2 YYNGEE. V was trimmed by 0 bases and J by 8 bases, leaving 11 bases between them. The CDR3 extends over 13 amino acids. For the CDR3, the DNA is TGTGCCAGCAGCGTAGGACTTTGGGGCGGCTACACCTTC. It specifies CASSVGLWGGYTF.

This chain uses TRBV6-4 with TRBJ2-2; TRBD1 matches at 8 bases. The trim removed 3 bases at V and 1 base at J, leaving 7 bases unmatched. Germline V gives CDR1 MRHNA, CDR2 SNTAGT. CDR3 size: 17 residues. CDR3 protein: CASSDRQGLENTGELFF. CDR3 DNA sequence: TGTGCCAGCAGTGATAGACAGGGGCTTGAGAACACCGGGGAGCTGTTTTTT.

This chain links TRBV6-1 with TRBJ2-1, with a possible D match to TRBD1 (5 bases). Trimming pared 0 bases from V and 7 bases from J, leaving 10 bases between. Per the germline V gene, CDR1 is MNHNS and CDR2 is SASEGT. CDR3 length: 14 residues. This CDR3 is CASSEAGPWNEQFF. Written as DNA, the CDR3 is TGTGCCAGCAGTGAAGCGGGGCCGTGGAATGAGCAGTTCTTC.